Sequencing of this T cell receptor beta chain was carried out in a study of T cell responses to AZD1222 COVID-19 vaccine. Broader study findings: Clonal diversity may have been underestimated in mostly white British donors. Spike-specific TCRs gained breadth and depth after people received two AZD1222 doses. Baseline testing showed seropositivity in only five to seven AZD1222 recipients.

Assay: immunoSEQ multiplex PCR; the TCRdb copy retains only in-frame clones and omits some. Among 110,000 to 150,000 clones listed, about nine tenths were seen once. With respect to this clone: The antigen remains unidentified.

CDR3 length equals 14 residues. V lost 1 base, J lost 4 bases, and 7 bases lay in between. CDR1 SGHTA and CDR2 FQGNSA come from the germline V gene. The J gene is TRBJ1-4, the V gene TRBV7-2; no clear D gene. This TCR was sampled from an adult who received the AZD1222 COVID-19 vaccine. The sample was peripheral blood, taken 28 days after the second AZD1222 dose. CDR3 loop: CASSLEQVNEKLFF. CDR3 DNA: TGTGCCAGCAGCTTAGAGCAGGTTAATGAAAAACTGTTTTTT.